This T cell receptor beta chain was found in a study of blood T cell repertoires in COVID-19. Clones were read by immunoSEQ multiplex PCR, and TCRdb kept only the in-frame ones, dropping some. The sample lists 250,000 or so clones, approximately 80% occurring once. Participants came from around 25 US areas, aged roughly 18 to 95 years. Participants reported their clinical history, and cohort assignment relied on those reports. This CDR3 is 16 amino acids long. Per the germline V gene, CDR1 is LNHNV and CDR2 is YYDKDF (reference sequence). The J segment lost 5 bases and the V segment lost 0 bases, leaving 2 bases of the junction unmatched.

Sequenced input: PBMCs or T cells enriched from blood (not recorded which). The sequence was obtained from a man aged 60 to 75 who had recovered from COVID-19. The chain carries TRBV15 and TRBJ2-1; 12 bases fit TRBD2. The CDR3 DNA is TGTGCCACCAGCAGAGACCTAGCGGGGGGGAACAATGAGCAGTTCTTC. This sequence encodes CATSRDLAGGNNEQFF.